Listed here are 2 T cell receptor beta chains from one sample, sequenced in a study of blood T cells in healthy people across ages. Together with a sample-barcoded 5' primer, a J-beta primer mix was included in a second PCR lasting about 7 to 11 cycles. TCRdb fed the 5' RACE reads into MiXCR, producing one record per CDR3 protein. The sample consists of 1 million or so distinct CDR3 sequences, approximately 25% of them appearing once. This same sample was also taken into another study, of T cells of mothers and their children.

Sample: blood. Receptors were obtained from a girl aged 2-10 years in good health.

This sequence joins TRBV19 and TRBJ1-2, with 9 bases matching TRBD1. V was pared by 4 bases and J by 4 bases, with 7 bases of the junction left unmatched. CDR1 is LNHDA and CDR2 is SQIVND in the germline V gene (reference sequence). The CDR3 sequence is 15 residues long. CDR3 sequence reads: CASSTETGGFYGYTF. The DNA for the CDR3 is TGTGCCAGTAGTACAGAGACAGGGGGATTCTATGGCTACACCTTC.

The table lists this clonotype with a few counts. The chain is built from TRBV5-1 and TRBJ1-1; no reliable D call. V was trimmed by 0 bases and J by 11 bases, leaving 14 bases between them. There are 13 residues in the CDR3. The germline V gene encodes CDR1 SGHRS and CDR2 YFSETQ. The chain's CDR3 is CASSLEGGWEAFF. In DNA, the CDR3 is TGCGCCAGCAGCTTGGAAGGTGGCTGGGAGGCTTTCTTT.